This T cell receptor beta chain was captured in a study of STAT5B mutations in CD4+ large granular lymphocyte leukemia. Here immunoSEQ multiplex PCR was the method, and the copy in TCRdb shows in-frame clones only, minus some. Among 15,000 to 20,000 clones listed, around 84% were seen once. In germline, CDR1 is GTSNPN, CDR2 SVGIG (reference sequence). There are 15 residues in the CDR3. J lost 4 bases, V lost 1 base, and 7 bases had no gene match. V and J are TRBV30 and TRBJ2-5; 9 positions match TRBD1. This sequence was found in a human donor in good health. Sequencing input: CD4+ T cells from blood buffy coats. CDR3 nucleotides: TGTGCCTGGAGTGACGATACAGGGGGCCTAGAGACCCAGTACTTC. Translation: CAWSDDTGGLETQYF.